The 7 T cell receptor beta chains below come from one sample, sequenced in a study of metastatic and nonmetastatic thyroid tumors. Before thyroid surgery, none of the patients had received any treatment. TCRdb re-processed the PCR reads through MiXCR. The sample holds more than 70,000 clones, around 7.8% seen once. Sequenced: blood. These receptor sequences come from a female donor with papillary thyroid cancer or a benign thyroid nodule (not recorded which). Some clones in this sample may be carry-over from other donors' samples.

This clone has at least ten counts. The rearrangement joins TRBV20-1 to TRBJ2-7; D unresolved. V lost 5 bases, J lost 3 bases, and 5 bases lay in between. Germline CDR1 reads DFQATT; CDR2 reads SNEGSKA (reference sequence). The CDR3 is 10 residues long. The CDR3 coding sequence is TGCAGTGCTGGGTTCTACGAGCAGTACTTC. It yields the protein CSAGFYEQYF.

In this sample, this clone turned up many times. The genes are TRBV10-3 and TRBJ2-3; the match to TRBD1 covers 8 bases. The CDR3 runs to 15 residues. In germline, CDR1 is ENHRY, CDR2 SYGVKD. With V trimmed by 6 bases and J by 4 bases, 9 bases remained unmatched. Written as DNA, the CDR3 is TGTGCCATCAGGGGGGACAGGAATTTTGCAGATACGCAGTATTTT. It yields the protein CAIRGDRNFADTQYF.

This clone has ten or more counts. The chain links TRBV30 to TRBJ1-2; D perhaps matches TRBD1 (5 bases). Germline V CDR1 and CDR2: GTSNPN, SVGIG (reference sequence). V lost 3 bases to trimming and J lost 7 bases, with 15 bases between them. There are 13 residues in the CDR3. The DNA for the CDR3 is TGTGCCTGGAGGAGAGCCGGGACGCCTGGCTACACCTTC. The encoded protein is CAWRRAGTPGYTF. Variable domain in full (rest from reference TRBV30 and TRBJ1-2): SQTIHQWPATLVQPVGSPLSLECTVEGTSNPNLYWYRQAAGRGLQLLFYSVGIGQISSEVPQNLSASRPQDRQFILSSKKLLLSDSGFYLCAWRRAGTPGYTFGSGTRLTVV.

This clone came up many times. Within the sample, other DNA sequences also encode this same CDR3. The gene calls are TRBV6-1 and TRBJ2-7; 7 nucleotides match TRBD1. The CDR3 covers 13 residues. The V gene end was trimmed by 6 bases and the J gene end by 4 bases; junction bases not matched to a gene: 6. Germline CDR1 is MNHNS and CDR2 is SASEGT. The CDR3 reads CASSPGTAYEQYF. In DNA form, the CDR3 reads TGTGCCAGCAGCCCTGGGACAGCGTACGAGCAGTACTTC.

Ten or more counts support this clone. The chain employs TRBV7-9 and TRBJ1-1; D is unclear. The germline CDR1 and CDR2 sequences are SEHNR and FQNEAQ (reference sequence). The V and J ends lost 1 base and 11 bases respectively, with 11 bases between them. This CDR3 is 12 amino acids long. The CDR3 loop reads CASSLGPEGAFF. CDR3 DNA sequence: TGTGCCAGCAGCTTAGGTCCGGAGGGCGCTTTCTTT.

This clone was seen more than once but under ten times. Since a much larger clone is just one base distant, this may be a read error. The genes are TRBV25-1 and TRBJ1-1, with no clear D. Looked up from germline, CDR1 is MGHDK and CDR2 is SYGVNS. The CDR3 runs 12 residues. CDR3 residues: CAGSKGNTEAFF. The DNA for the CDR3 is TGTGCCGGCAGTAAAGGGAACACTGAAGCTTTCTTT.

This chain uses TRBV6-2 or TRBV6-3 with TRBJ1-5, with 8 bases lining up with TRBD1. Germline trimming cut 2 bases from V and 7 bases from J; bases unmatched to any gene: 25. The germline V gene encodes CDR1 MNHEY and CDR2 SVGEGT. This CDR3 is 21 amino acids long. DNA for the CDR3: TGTGCCAGCAGTTACATCAATTTAGAGGGTTTTTTCGGCGACAGGGGCCAGCCCCAGCATTTT. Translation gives CASSYINLEGFFGDRGQPQHF.